The 4 T cell receptor beta chains given below trace back to one sample, sequenced in a study of blood T cell repertoires in COVID-19. The protocol was immunoSEQ multiplex PCR, while the TCRdb copy is restricted to in-frame clones and leaves out a portion. The repertoire holds 400,000 or so clones, with 80% to 90% as singletons. Sequences were obtained from peripheral blood. These receptor sequences come from a man younger than 30 with COVID-19, enrolled during active disease.

This chain uses TRBV24-1 with TRBJ1-5; no firm D call. Trimming took 7 bases from V and 0 from J, leaving 12 bases between them. The CDR3 is 15 amino acids. CDR1 is KGHDR and CDR2 is SFDVKD in the germline V gene. DNA of the CDR3: TGTGCCACCAGCGAGGGCCCATATAGCAATCAGCCCCAGCATTTT. Protein: CATSEGPYSNQPQHF.

J is TRBJ1-2 and V is TRBV4-1; D gene ambiguous. Germline assignment: CDR1 MGHRA and CDR2 YSYEKL. The ends were cut back, 0 bases at V and 4 bases at J, with 15 bases in the middle. CDR3 length: 16 residues. The CDR3 DNA sequence: TGCGCCAGCAGCCAAGATTGGCGAGACCCTAGCTATGGCTACACCTTC. Translation gives CASSQDWRDPSYGYTF.

The chain uses TRBV28 and TRBJ2-1, with TRBD1 matching over 9 bases. CDR1 and CDR2 from the germline V gene are MDHEN and SYDVKM. The V segment lost 6 bases and the J segment 6 bases; nucleotides outside the gene matches: 12. This CDR3 contains 16 residues. Written as DNA, the CDR3 is TGTGCCAGCAGGGCGCTGACAGGGGGAATTGGCAATGAGCAGTTCTTC. Translated, it gives CASRALTGGIGNEQFF.

The chain joins TRBV7-9 to TRBJ2-2; TRBD1 matches 8 bases. Trimming cost V 6 bases and J 6 bases; bases outside gene matches: 6. The CDR3 spans 14 residues. The germline V gene has CDR1 SEHNR and CDR2 FQNEAQ (reference sequence). This chain's CDR3 is CASRGQGVAGELFF. CDR3 sequence (DNA): TGTGCCAGCAGAGGACAGGGCGTTGCCGGGGAGCTGTTTTTT.